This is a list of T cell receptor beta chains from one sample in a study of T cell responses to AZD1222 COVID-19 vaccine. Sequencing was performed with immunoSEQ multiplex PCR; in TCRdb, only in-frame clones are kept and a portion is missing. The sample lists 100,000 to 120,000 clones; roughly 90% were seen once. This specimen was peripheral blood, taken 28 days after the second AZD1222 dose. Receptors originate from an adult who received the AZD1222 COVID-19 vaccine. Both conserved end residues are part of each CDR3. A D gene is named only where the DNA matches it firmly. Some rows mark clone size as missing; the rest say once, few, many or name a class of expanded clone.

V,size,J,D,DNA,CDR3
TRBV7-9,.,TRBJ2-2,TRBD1,TGTGCCAGCAGGTCCGGGACAGGATTCACCGGGGAGCTGTTTTTT,CASRSGTGFTGELFF
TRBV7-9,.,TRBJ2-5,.,TGTGCCAGCAGCTTAAGTGGACGGCGGACCGTCCAAGAGACCCAGTACTTC,CASSLSGRRTVQETQYF
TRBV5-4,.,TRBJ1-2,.,TGTGCCAGCACCCGAGAGGGAAACTATGGCTACACCTTC,CASTREGNYGYTF
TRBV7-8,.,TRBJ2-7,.,TGTGCCAGCAGCTTAGCAGGGACCTACGAGCAGTACTTC,CASSLAGTYEQYF
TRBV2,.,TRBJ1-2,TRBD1,TGTGCCAGCAGTCCGACAGGGGAATATGGCTACACCTTC,CASSPTGEYGYTF
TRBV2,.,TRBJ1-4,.,TGTGCCAGCACGAACAGGCAAGGCGAAAAACTGTTTTTT,CASTNRQGEKLFF
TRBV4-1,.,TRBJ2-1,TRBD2,TGCGCCAGCACCGGACTAGCGGGGGCGGACCTATACAATGAGCAGTTCTTC,CASTGLAGADLYNEQFF
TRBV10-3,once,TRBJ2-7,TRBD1,TGTGCCATCACCCAGGGGGATTACTACGAGCAGTACTTC,CAITQGDYYEQYF
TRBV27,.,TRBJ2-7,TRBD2,TGTGCCAGCAGTTTCAATATCCCACGGGGGGCCTACGAGCAGTACTTC,CASSFNIPRGAYEQYF
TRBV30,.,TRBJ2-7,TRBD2,TGTGCCTGGAGTGGTGCCGCTAGCGGTTACGAGCAGTACTTC,CAWSGAASGYEQYF
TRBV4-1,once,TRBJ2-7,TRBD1,TGCGCCAGCAGCCAAGAAATGCAGGGGGACGAGCAGTACTTC,CASSQEMQGDEQYF
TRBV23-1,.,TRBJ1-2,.,TGCGCCAGCAGTCAATCGAGAAGAACGGGCTATGGCTACACCTTC,CASSQSRRTGYGYTF
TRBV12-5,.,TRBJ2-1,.,TGTGCTAGTGGCCCAATGGGGCCCAATGAGCAGTTCTTC,CASGPMGPNEQFF
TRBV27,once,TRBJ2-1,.,TGTGCCAGCAGTTACCCCGGGGTACGTGGTGAGCAGTTCTTC,CASSYPGVRGEQFF
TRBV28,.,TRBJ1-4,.,TGTGCCAGCAGTTTACCACAGGGAACAATTGGGGAAAAACTGTTTTTT,CASSLPQGTIGEKLFF
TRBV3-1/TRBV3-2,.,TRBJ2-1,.,TGTGCCAGCAGCCAAGATACTAGCCAGGTGTACAATGAGCAGTTCTTC,CASSQDTSQVYNEQFF
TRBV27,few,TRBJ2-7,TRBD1,TGTGCCAGCAGTTTCCCGGGACAGGGGCCTCGGGAGCAGTACTTC,CASSFPGQGPREQYF
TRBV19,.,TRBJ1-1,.,TGTGCCAGTAGTACATACAGGGTAGAAGACACTGAAGCTTTCTTT,CASSTYRVEDTEAFF
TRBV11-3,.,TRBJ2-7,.,TGTGCCAGCAGCATAACAGGGAGATACGAGCAGTACTTC,CASSITGRYEQYF
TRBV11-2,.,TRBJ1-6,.,TGTGCCAGCAGCTCCCACACGACCCCGTGGAATTCACCCCTCCACTTT,CASSSHTTPWNSPLHF
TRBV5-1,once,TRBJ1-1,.,TGCGCCAGCAGCCTCTCTCCCTCCACTGAAGCTTTCTTT,CASSLSPSTEAFF
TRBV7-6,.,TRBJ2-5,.,TGTGCCAGCAGCTTAGAGGCGGGACGGGCCCAGTACTTC,CASSLEAGRAQYF
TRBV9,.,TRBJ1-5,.,TGTGCCAGCAGCGTAGAGGGGACACTAAATCAGCCCCAGCATTTT,CASSVEGTLNQPQHF
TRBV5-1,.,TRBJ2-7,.,TGCGCCAGCAGCTACGTGGGATCCTACGAGCAGTACTTC,CASSYVGSYEQYF
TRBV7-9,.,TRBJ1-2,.,TGTGCCAGCAGCTTAATGGGGAGTACTAACTATGGCTACACCTTC,CASSLMGSTNYGYTF
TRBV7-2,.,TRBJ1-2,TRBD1,TGTGCCAGCAGCTTGGACAGGGGTGGCTATGGCTACACCTTC,CASSLDRGGYGYTF
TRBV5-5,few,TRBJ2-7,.,TGTGCCAGCAGCTTGGCGGTGCCGCCAACCTACTACGAGCAGTACTTC,CASSLAVPPTYYEQYF
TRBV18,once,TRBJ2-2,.,TGTGCCAGCTCACCGGGGCCGAACACCGGGGAGCTGTTTTTT,CASSPGPNTGELFF
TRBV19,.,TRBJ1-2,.,TGTGCCATCGGGGCTAACTATGGCTACACCTTC,CAIGANYGYTF
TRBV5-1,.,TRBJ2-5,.,TGCGCCAGCAGCTTTGGAAGGGCCCGTGGGGAGACCCAGTACTTC,CASSFGRARGETQYF
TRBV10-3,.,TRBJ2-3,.,TGTGCCATCAGTGAAGGTCAGGGAGGTTTGCCAGATACGCAGTATTTT,CAISEGQGGLPDTQYF
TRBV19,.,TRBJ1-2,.,TGTGCCAGTAGTATAGGGGGGAGCGGCTACACCTTC,CASSIGGSGYTF
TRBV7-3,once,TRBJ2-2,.,TGTGCCAGCAGTCAGTACACCGGGGAGCTGTTTTTT,CASSQYTGELFF
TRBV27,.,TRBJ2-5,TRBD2,TGTGCCAGCAGTCCCCCGACTAGCGGGAGACACCAAGAGACCCAGTACTTC,CASSPPTSGRHQETQYF
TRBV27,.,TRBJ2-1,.,TGTGCCAGCGGAGACCTGAGCTCCTACAATGAGCAGTTCTTC,CASGDLSSYNEQFF
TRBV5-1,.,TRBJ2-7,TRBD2,TGCGCCAGCAGTCAGGGTTTAGCGGGAGGCGGAAGGCCCTACGAGCAGTACTTC,CASSQGLAGGGRPYEQYF
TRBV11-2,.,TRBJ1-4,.,TGTGCCAGCAGCTTAGGTGGGGAAGAGGAAAAACTGTTTTTT,CASSLGGEEEKLFF
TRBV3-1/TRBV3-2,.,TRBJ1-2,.,TGTGCCAGCAGCCAAGGGTCAGGTGGGGCGCAGAGCTATGGCTACACCTTC,CASSQGSGGAQSYGYTF
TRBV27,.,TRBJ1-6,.,TGTGCCAGCAGTTTAGAGGGGTATTCACCCCTCCACTTT,CASSLEGYSPLHF
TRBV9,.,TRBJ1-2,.,TGTGCCAGCAGCGTATATCGGGGGCCCGGCTACACCTTC,CASSVYRGPGYTF
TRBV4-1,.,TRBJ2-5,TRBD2,TGCGCCAGCAGCCCGGGAGGGGTCAAGACCCAGTACTTC,CASSPGGVKTQYF
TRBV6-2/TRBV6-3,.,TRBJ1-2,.,TGTGCCAGCAGCGCCGCGAACTATGGCTACACCTTC,CASSAANYGYTF
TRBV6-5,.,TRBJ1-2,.,TGTGCCAGCATTCTCCCCGGCAAATACTACTATGGCTACACCTTC,CASILPGKYYYGYTF
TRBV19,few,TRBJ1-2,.,TGTGCCAGTAGTATAGATCTCGGGGGGGGTAACTATGGCTACACCTTC,CASSIDLGGGNYGYTF
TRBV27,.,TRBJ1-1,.,TGTGCCAGCAGTTTATTAGGGCTGGACACTGAAGCTTTCTTT,CASSLLGLDTEAFF
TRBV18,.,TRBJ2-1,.,.,CASSPLWEGWDNEQFF
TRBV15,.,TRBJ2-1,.,TGTGCCACCAGCAGAGATAAGCACGGCGGGGATGAGCAGTTCTTC,CATSRDKHGGDEQFF
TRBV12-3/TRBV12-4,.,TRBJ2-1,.,TGTGCCAGCAGTTTATCGACTTTCAGGGGGCAGTTCTTC,CASSLSTFRGQFF